These 15 T cell receptor beta chains came from one sample sequenced in a study of cytomegalovirus exposure and HLA in healthy donors. 13 Jbeta primers and 60 Vbeta primers were used for the PCR. Clones were sequenced by immunoSEQ multiplex PCR, and TCRdb holds only the in-frame ones, with some missing. Of approximately 150,000 clones detected, around 59% appear once; the ten largest clones hold over 1.5%. Sequenced material: PBMCs. The receptors here all came from a male donor in good health and CMV-seronegative.

This chain uses TRBV7-3 with TRBJ2-5; possibly TRBD2 for D (6 bases). The CDR3 covers 15 residues. The V gene's germline CDR1 is SGHTA and CDR2 FQGTGA. The ends were cut back, 1 base at V and 4 bases at J, with 13 bases in the middle. CDR3 residues: CASSLMGHGGETQYF. In nucleotides, the CDR3 is TGTGCCAGCAGCTTAATGGGCCACGGGGGAGAGACCCAGTACTTC.

Written as DNA, the CDR3 is TGTGCCAGCAGTCCTTCGGGACACCCTTACAATGAGCAGTTCTTC. Amino acids: CASSPSGHPYNEQFF. The chain has TRBV11-2 and TRBJ2-1, with D perhaps TRBD1 (6 bases). Looked up from germline, CDR1 is SGHAT and CDR2 is FQNNGV. V was trimmed by 6 bases and J by 4 bases, leaving 16 bases between them. The CDR3 has 15 amino acids.

The chain couples TRBV5-4 to TRBJ2-1, with a tentative D call TRBD1 (6 bases). The CDR3 is made up of 16 amino acids. Germline V CDR1 and CDR2: SGHNT, YYREEE (reference sequence). The ends were cut back, 6 bases at V and 0 bases at J, with 16 bases in the middle. The CDR3 loop is CASTGQGMSSYNEQFF. The CDR3 coding sequence is TGTGCCAGCACGGGGCAGGGGATGAGCTCCTACAATGAGCAGTTCTTC.

The chain uses TRBV6-1 and TRBJ1-1; possible D gene TRBD1, 5 bases. Germline loops: CDR1 MNHNS, CDR2 SASEGT. This CDR3 is built from 14 residues. V was clipped by 3 bases and J by 1 base, with 9 bases between them. CDR3 region: CASSEVGENTEAFF. DNA for the CDR3: TGTGCCAGCAGTGAGGTAGGGGAGAACACTGAAGCTTTCTTT.

J is TRBJ2-6 and V is TRBV5-1; the D gene is possibly TRBD1 (5 bases). Between the trimmed V and J ends, which lost 1 base and 2 bases, there was a span of 22 bases. In germline, CDR1 is SGHRS, CDR2 YFSETQ. The CDR3 spans 20 residues. CDR3 sequence: CASSLLPRQTRYTGANVLTF. CDR3 in DNA: TGCGCCAGCAGCTTGCTTCCTCGACAGACCAGATACACTGGGGCCAACGTCCTGACTTTC.

V gene TRBV7-9 combines with J gene TRBJ2-5; D is perhaps TRBD1 (6 bases). The V and J ends lost 1 base and 3 bases respectively, with 12 bases between them. Per the germline V gene, CDR1 is SEHNR and CDR2 is FQNEAQ (reference sequence). This CDR3 spans 15 amino acids. Here the CDR3 DNA reads TGTGCCAGCAGCTTAGGTCGGACAGTCGAAGAGACCCAGTACTTC. Its translation: CASSLGRTVEETQYF.

The chain recombines TRBV23-1 with TRBJ1-5; no definite D call. TRBV23-1 is marked as an open reading frame, function uncertain. The ends were cut back, 3 bases at V and 2 bases at J, with 14 bases in the middle. CDR3 length equals 16 residues. The CDR3 nucleotides read TGCGCCAGCAGTCAGGCCGGTCGGGAGGGCAATCAGCCCCAGCATTTT. This sequence encodes CASSQAGREGNQPQHF.

This rearrangement joins TRBV6-5 to TRBJ1-1; the D is unclear. The germline V gene has CDR1 MNHEY and CDR2 SVGAGI. The CDR3 has 11 amino acids. The V end was cut by 6 bases, the J end by 4 bases, with 6 bases between. The CDR3 here is CASRTGTEAFF. The CDR3 DNA is TGTGCCAGCAGGACTGGCACTGAAGCTTTCTTT.

V usage is TRBV30 and J usage is TRBJ1-6, with 10 bases lining up with TRBD1. V lost 4 bases, J lost 10 bases, and 4 bases stayed unmatched. The CDR3 spans 13 residues. The germline V gene has CDR1 GTSNPN and CDR2 SVGIG (reference sequence). In nucleotides, the CDR3 is TGTGCCTGGACCGGACAGGGGGTATCACCCCTCCACTTT. Translating gives CAWTGQGVSPLHF.

The chain recombines TRBV5-4 with TRBJ1-2; 7 bases align to TRBD1. CDR3 size: 14 residues. From germline, CDR1 is SGHNT and CDR2 YYREEE (reference sequence). V was pared by 0 bases and J by 6 bases, with 5 bases of the junction left unmatched. Written as DNA, the CDR3 is TGTGCCAGCAGCTTGGAGGCAGGGGGTAATGGCTACACCTTC. It is translated as CASSLEAGGNGYTF.

This clone was detected only a few times. This chain joins TRBV6-4 and TRBJ2-3; 12 nucleotides line up with TRBD2. Germline CDR1 and CDR2: MRHNA and SNTAGT. V shed 0 bases, J shed 1 base, and the junction held 2 bases outside the gene matches. CDR3 length: 17 residues. The CDR3 coding sequence is TGTGCCAGCAGTGACTCGGCTAGCGGGGGGGGCACAGATACGCAGTATTTT. It is translated as CASSDSASGGGTDTQYF.

The chain recombines TRBV28 with TRBJ1-5; D is possibly TRBD1 (6 bases). Germline V gene sequence: CDR1 MDHEN, CDR2 SYDVKM. The CDR3 is made up of 17 amino acids. Between the trimmed V and J ends, which lost 7 bases and 0 bases, there was a span of 19 bases. The CDR3 sequence: CASTAGAGDYSNQPQHF. Here the CDR3 DNA reads TGTGCCAGCACCGCCGGGGCAGGGGACTATAGCAATCAGCCCCAGCATTTT. The variable domain in full, completed from reference TRBV28 and TRBJ1-5, reads DVKVTQSSRYLVKRTGEKVFLECVQDMDHENMFWYRQDPGLGLRLIYFSYDVKMKEKGDIPEGYSVSREKKERFSLILESASTNQTSMYLCASTAGAGDYSNQPQHFGDGTRLSIL.

The genes are TRBV27 and TRBJ1-4; the D gene is possibly TRBD1 (5 bases). The germline gives CDR1 MNHEY, CDR2 SMNVEV (reference sequence). The CDR3 is 14 amino acids. V was pared by 2 bases and J by 4 bases, with 8 bases between. The CDR3 coding sequence is TGTGCCAGCAGTTTAGTAGGGGTTAATGAAAAACTGTTTTTT. This sequence encodes CASSLVGVNEKLFF.

V is TRBV11-2 and J is TRBJ2-5; D not resolved. The germline V and J ends were trimmed by 2 bases and 0 bases, with 4 bases remaining between them. This CDR3 has 13 residues. Germline V gives CDR1 SGHAT, CDR2 FQNNGV. The CDR3 coding sequence is TGTGCCAGCAGCTTACTTGACCAAGAGACCCAGTACTTC. This sequence encodes CASSLLDQETQYF.

CDR3: CASSEGTSGGYEQYF. DNA for the CDR3: TGTGCCAGCAGTGAGGGGACTAGCGGGGGATACGAGCAGTACTTC. The chain uses TRBV6-1 and TRBJ2-7, with TRBD2 matching 14 bases. CDR3 length equals 15 residues. Germline V lookup: CDR1 MNHNS, CDR2 SASEGT. V lost 3 bases, J lost 4 bases, and 2 bases stayed unmatched.